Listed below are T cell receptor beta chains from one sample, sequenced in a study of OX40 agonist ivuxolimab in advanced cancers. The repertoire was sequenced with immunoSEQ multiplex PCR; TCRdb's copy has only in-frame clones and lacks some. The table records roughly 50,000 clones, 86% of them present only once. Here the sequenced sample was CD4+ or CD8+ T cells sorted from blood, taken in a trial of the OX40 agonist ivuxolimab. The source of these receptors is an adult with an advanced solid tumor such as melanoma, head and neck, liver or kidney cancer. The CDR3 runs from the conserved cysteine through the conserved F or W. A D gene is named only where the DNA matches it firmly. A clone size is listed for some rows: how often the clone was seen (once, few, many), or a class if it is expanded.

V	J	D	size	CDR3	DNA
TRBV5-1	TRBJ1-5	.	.	CASSLGGVHNQPQHF	TGCGCCAGCAGCTTGGGAGGGGTCCACAATCAGCCCCAGCATTTT
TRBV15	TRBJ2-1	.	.	CATSRSDRGGSYNEQFF	TGTGCCACCAGCCGCTCAGATAGAGGGGGGTCCTACAATGAGCAGTTCTTC
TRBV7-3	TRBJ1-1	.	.	CASSSQAYTEAFF	TGTGCCAGCAGCTCCCAGGCTTACACTGAAGCTTTCTTT
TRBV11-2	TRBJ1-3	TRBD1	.	CASSIDRVSTGNTIYF	TGTGCCAGCAGTATAGACAGGGTCTCAACTGGAAACACCATATATTTT
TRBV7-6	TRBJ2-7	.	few	CASSHGNFYEQYF	TGTGCCAGCAGCCACGGGAACTTCTACGAGCAGTACTTC
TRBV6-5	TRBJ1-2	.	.	CASRLLRGGTYGYTF	TGTGCCAGCAGACTTTTGAGGGGGGGGACCTATGGCTACACCTTC
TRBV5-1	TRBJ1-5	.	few	CASSGDPNQPQHF	TGCGCCAGCAGCGGGGATCCCAATCAGCCCCAGCATTTT
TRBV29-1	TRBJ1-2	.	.	CSVEQGSYGYTF	TGCAGCGTTGAACAGGGAAGCTATGGCTACACCTTC
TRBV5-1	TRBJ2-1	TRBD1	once	CASSLGQGYNEQFF	TGCGCCAGCAGCCTCGGACAGGGATACAATGAGCAGTTCTTC
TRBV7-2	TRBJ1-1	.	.	CASRAGPGNTEAFF	TGTGCCAGCAGGGCGGGTCCAGGGAACACTGAAGCTTTCTTT
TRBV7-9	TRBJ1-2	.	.	CASSFRDRGYTF	TGTGCCAGCAGCTTCCGGGACCGTGGCTACACCTTC
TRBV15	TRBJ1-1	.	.	CATSRGGVSEEAFF	TGTGCCACCAGCAGAGGAGGGGTTTCGGAGGAAGCTTTCTTT
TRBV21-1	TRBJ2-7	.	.	CASSHSGTGEDEQYF	TGTGCCAGCAGCCACTCCGGGACAGGGGAGGACGAGCAGTACTTC
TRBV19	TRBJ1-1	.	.	CASSNDRMNTEAFF	TGTGCCAGTAGTAACGACAGAATGAACACTGAAGCTTTCTTT
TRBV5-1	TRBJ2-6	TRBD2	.	CASSSGGSSGANVLTF	TGCGCCAGCAGCTCCGGGGGGAGCTCTGGGGCCAACGTCCTGACTTTC